This is a list of T cell receptor beta chains from one sample in a study of blood T cell repertoires in COVID-19. The data were produced by immunoSEQ multiplex PCR, yet TCRdb's version contains in-frame clones alone and is incomplete. The sample lists 350,000 to 450,000 clones, 85% seen once, with roughly 3.4% in the top ten. Source material: peripheral blood. The receptors here all came from a woman in her late teens or twenties with acute or convalescent COVID-19. Each CDR3 is given with its conserved first and last residue. D genes are given only for firm matches. A clone size is listed for some rows: how often the clone was seen (once, few, many), or a class if it is expanded.

clone_size: .
j_call: TRBJ1-4
d_call: .
v_call: TRBV5-4
cdr3_aa: CASSSTVNSNEKLFF
cdr3_nt: TGTGCCAGCAGCTCTACAGTGAACTCGAATGAAAAACTGTTTTTT

clone_size: .
j_call: TRBJ1-1
d_call: .
v_call: TRBV7-3
cdr3_aa: CASSVQRGTEAFF
cdr3_nt: TGTGCCAGCAGCGTCCAAAGGGGCACTGAAGCTTTCTTT

clone_size: .
j_call: TRBJ2-5
d_call: TRBD1
v_call: TRBV5-1
cdr3_aa: CASSLARGQETQYF
cdr3_nt: TGCGCCAGCAGCTTGGCCAGGGGGCAAGAGACCCAGTACTTC

clone_size: .
j_call: TRBJ2-7
d_call: TRBD1
v_call: TRBV7-2
cdr3_aa: CASSPQGVHEQYF
cdr3_nt: TGTGCCAGCAGCCCACAGGGGGTTCACGAGCAGTACTTC

clone_size: .
j_call: TRBJ1-2
d_call: TRBD1
v_call: TRBV12-3/TRBV12-4
cdr3_aa: CASSLGTGDGYTF
cdr3_nt: TGTGCCAGCAGTTTAGGGACAGGGGACGGCTACACCTTC

clone_size: .
j_call: TRBJ2-3
d_call: .
v_call: TRBV4-1
cdr3_aa: CASSQDRLGRTDTQYF
cdr3_nt: TGCGCCAGCAGCCAAGATCGACTAGGCCGAACAGATACGCAGTATTTT

clone_size: .
j_call: TRBJ1-2
d_call: .
v_call: TRBV9
cdr3_aa: CASSPAPGTSYGYTF
cdr3_nt: TGTGCCAGCAGCCCCGCCCCCGGGACAAGCTATGGCTACACCTTC

clone_size: .
j_call: TRBJ2-1
d_call: .
v_call: TRBV19
cdr3_aa: CASRLTVDNNEQFF
cdr3_nt: TGTGCCAGTAGATTGACAGTAGACAACAATGAGCAGTTCTTC

clone_size: .
j_call: TRBJ2-6
d_call: .
v_call: TRBV9
cdr3_aa: CASSVGSSGANVLTF
cdr3_nt: TGTGCCAGCAGCGTAGGGAGCTCTGGGGCCAACGTCCTGACTTTC

clone_size: .
j_call: TRBJ1-4
d_call: .
v_call: TRBV3-1/TRBV3-2
cdr3_aa: CASSQGQGSEKLFF
cdr3_nt: TGTGCCAGCAGCCAAGGGCAGGGCAGTGAAAAACTGTTTTTT

clone_size: .
j_call: TRBJ2-7
d_call: .
v_call: TRBV5-1
cdr3_aa: CASSLGASATAEQYF
cdr3_nt: TGCGCCAGCAGCTTGGGTGCTAGCGCAACTGCCGAGCAGTACTTC

clone_size: few
j_call: TRBJ1-4
d_call: .
v_call: TRBV4-1
cdr3_aa: CASSQLTPTNEKLFF
cdr3_nt: TGCGCCAGCAGCCAGTTGACTCCAACTAATGAAAAACTGTTTTTT

clone_size: .
j_call: TRBJ1-1
d_call: .
v_call: TRBV3-1/TRBV3-2
cdr3_aa: CASSQRGEGTEAFF
cdr3_nt: TGTGCCAGCAGCCAACGAGGCGAGGGCACTGAAGCTTTCTTT

clone_size: .
j_call: TRBJ1-6
d_call: TRBD1
v_call: TRBV9
cdr3_aa: CASSRGLGNSPLHF
cdr3_nt: TGTGCCAGCAGCAGGGGGCTAGGGAATTCACCCCTCCACTTT

clone_size: .
j_call: TRBJ2-1
d_call: TRBD1
v_call: TRBV5-1
cdr3_aa: CASSLEGGNSYNEQFF
cdr3_nt: TGCGCCAGCAGCTTGGAAGGGGGCAACTCCTACAATGAGCAGTTCTTC

clone_size: .
j_call: TRBJ2-7
d_call: .
v_call: TRBV7-2
cdr3_aa: CASSHYSYEQYF
cdr3_nt: TGTGCCAGCAGCCACTATTCCTACGAGCAGTACTTC

clone_size: .
j_call: TRBJ1-2
d_call: TRBD1
v_call: TRBV7-9
cdr3_aa: CASSLAGTGWVYGYTF
cdr3_nt: TGTGCCAGCAGCTTAGCGGGGACAGGGTGGGTCTATGGCTACACCTTC

clone_size: few
j_call: TRBJ2-7
d_call: TRBD1
v_call: TRBV11-2
cdr3_aa: CASSLEGQGIYEQYF
cdr3_nt: TGTGCCAGCAGCTTAGAGGGACAGGGGATCTACGAGCAGTACTTC

clone_size: .
j_call: TRBJ2-7
d_call: .
v_call: TRBV15
cdr3_aa: CATSRDSSYEQYF
cdr3_nt: TGTGCCACCAGCAGAGATAGCTCCTACGAGCAGTACTTC

clone_size: few
j_call: TRBJ2-3
d_call: .
v_call: TRBV7-9
cdr3_aa: CASSVREDTQYF
cdr3_nt: TGTGCCAGCAGCGTCAGGGAAGATACGCAGTATTTT

clone_size: .
j_call: TRBJ2-7
d_call: TRBD2
v_call: TRBV5-1
cdr3_aa: CASSFDSGSIIVYEQYF
cdr3_nt: TGCGCCAGCAGCTTTGACAGCGGGAGTATCATCGTGTACGAGCAGTACTTC

clone_size: .
j_call: TRBJ2-3
d_call: TRBD2
v_call: TRBV29-1
cdr3_aa: CSVERPSSGKGTDTQYF
cdr3_nt: TGCAGCGTTGAAAGGCCGAGCAGCGGGAAAGGGACAGATACGCAGTATTTT

clone_size: .
j_call: TRBJ1-1
d_call: .
v_call: TRBV5-1
cdr3_aa: CASSLTRQDTEAFF
cdr3_nt: TGCGCCAGCAGCTTAACTCGACAAGACACTGAAGCTTTCTTT

clone_size: .
j_call: TRBJ2-7
d_call: TRBD1
v_call: TRBV6-1
cdr3_aa: CASSELQGLYQYEQYF
cdr3_nt: TGTGCCAGCAGTGAACTACAGGGGCTCTACCAATACGAGCAGTACTTC

clone_size: .
j_call: TRBJ2-1
d_call: .
v_call: TRBV28
cdr3_aa: CASSLSGEQFF
cdr3_nt: TGTGCCAGCAGTTTATCGGGTGAGCAGTTCTTC

clone_size: .
j_call: TRBJ1-3
d_call: .
v_call: TRBV9
cdr3_aa: CASSVTGRETIYF
cdr3_nt: TGTGCCAGCAGCGTTACAGGCCGCGAGACCATATATTTT

clone_size: .
j_call: TRBJ1-3
d_call: TRBD1
v_call: TRBV5-3
cdr3_aa: CARSHPGTGSNTIYF
cdr3_nt: TGTGCCAGAAGCCATCCCGGGACAGGGAGTAACACCATATATTTT

clone_size: .
j_call: TRBJ2-6
d_call: .
v_call: TRBV9
cdr3_aa: CASSYTPGAGANVLTF
cdr3_nt: TGTGCCAGCAGCTATACTCCAGGGGCTGGGGCCAACGTCCTGACTTTC

clone_size: .
j_call: TRBJ1-3
d_call: .
v_call: TRBV7-9
cdr3_aa: CASSLMSGAASGNTIYF
cdr3_nt: TGTGCCAGCAGCTTGATGTCTGGGGCTGCCTCTGGAAACACCATATATTTT

clone_size: .
j_call: TRBJ1-1
d_call: TRBD1
v_call: TRBV19
cdr3_aa: CASSQGENTEAFF
cdr3_nt: TGTGCCAGTAGTCAGGGGGAGAACACTGAAGCTTTCTTT

clone_size: .
j_call: TRBJ1-6
d_call: .
v_call: TRBV3-1/TRBV3-2
cdr3_aa: CASSQGVGDSPLHF
cdr3_nt: TGTGCCAGCAGCCAAGGAGTCGGTGATTCACCCCTCCACTTT

clone_size: .
j_call: TRBJ1-6
d_call: .
v_call: TRBV7-3
cdr3_aa: CASSLLGASESSYNSPLHF
cdr3_nt: TGTGCCAGCAGCTTATTGGGGGCATCAGAGAGCTCCTATAATTCACCCCTCCACTTT

clone_size: .
j_call: TRBJ1-1
d_call: .
v_call: TRBV20-1
cdr3_aa: CSARDRAEAFF
cdr3_nt: TGCAGTGCTAGAGATCGCGCTGAAGCTTTCTTT

clone_size: once
j_call: TRBJ2-5
d_call: .
v_call: TRBV7-7
cdr3_aa: CASSFPGSQQTQYF
cdr3_nt: TGTGCCAGCAGCTTTCCCGGGTCCCAACAGACCCAGTACTTC

clone_size: .
j_call: TRBJ1-1
d_call: .
v_call: TRBV28
cdr3_aa: CASTTVGDPRMYTEAFF
cdr3_nt: TGTGCCAGCACTACTGTGGGAGATCCCCGTATGTACACTGAAGCTTTCTTT

clone_size: .
j_call: TRBJ1-2
d_call: .
v_call: TRBV19
cdr3_aa: CASSIPGTPNYGYTF
cdr3_nt: TGTGCCAGTAGTATCCCCGGGACACCCAACTATGGCTACACCTTC

clone_size: .
j_call: TRBJ1-1
d_call: .
v_call: TRBV14
cdr3_aa: CASSQGPGRYTEAFF
cdr3_nt: TGTGCCAGCAGCCAAGGTCCAGGGAGGTATACTGAAGCTTTCTTT

clone_size: .
j_call: TRBJ1-1
d_call: .
v_call: TRBV19
cdr3_aa: CASSSLTGSTEAFF
cdr3_nt: TGTGCCAGTAGTTCGCTAACGGGAAGCACTGAAGCTTTCTTT

clone_size: once
j_call: TRBJ2-7
d_call: .
v_call: TRBV4-1
cdr3_aa: CASSQERTGLNYEQYF
cdr3_nt: TGCGCCAGCAGCCAAGAAAGAACAGGGCTGAACTACGAGCAGTACTTC

clone_size: .
j_call: TRBJ1-2
d_call: .
v_call: TRBV4-2
cdr3_aa: CASSQNRGYTF
cdr3_nt: TGTGCCAGCAGCCAAAATCGTGGCTACACCTTC

clone_size: .
j_call: TRBJ1-2
d_call: TRBD1
v_call: TRBV5-1
cdr3_aa: CASSWTGTGGNGYTF
cdr3_nt: TGCGCCAGCAGCTGGACCGGGACAGGGGGAAACGGCTACACCTTC

clone_size: .
j_call: TRBJ2-1
d_call: TRBD2
v_call: TRBV6-2/TRBV6-3
cdr3_aa: CASSYGSGGYNEQFF
cdr3_nt: TGTGCCAGCAGTTACGGTAGCGGGGGATACAATGAGCAGTTCTTC

clone_size: .
j_call: TRBJ2-3
d_call: TRBD2
v_call: TRBV13
cdr3_aa: CASSSTLGTSGNTDTQYF
cdr3_nt: TGTGCCAGCAGCTCCACCTTGGGGACTAGCGGAAACACAGATACGCAGTATTTT

clone_size: once
j_call: TRBJ2-5
d_call: .
v_call: TRBV18
cdr3_aa: CASSRSIGETQYF
cdr3_nt: TGTGCCAGCTCGCGGTCTATAGGAGAGACCCAGTACTTC

clone_size: .
j_call: TRBJ1-2
d_call: TRBD1
v_call: TRBV6-1
cdr3_aa: CASSERTGDSYGYTF
cdr3_nt: TGTGCCAGCAGTGAAAGGACAGGGGATAGCTATGGCTACACCTTC

clone_size: .
j_call: TRBJ1-4
d_call: .
v_call: TRBV6-5
cdr3_aa: CASSQELSLGKLFF
cdr3_nt: TGTGCCAGCAGTCAGGAATTATCTTTAGGAAAACTGTTTTTT

clone_size: .
j_call: TRBJ2-7
d_call: .
v_call: TRBV3-1/TRBV3-2
cdr3_aa: CASSPIVSRYEQYF
cdr3_nt: TGTGCCAGCAGCCCTATCGTCTCTAGATACGAGCAGTACTTC

clone_size: .
j_call: TRBJ2-1
d_call: TRBD2
v_call: TRBV10-1
cdr3_aa: CASSESTSGDNEQFF
cdr3_nt: TGCGCCAGCAGTGAGTCTACTAGCGGGGACAATGAGCAGTTCTTC

clone_size: .
j_call: TRBJ1-1
d_call: TRBD1
v_call: TRBV6-1
cdr3_aa: CASSGGMGQKPIEAFF
cdr3_nt: TGTGCCAGCAGTGGAGGAATGGGACAGAAACCAATTGAAGCTTTCTTT

clone_size: .
j_call: TRBJ2-7
d_call: TRBD1
v_call: TRBV14
cdr3_aa: CASSPRRDRVHEQYF
cdr3_nt: TGTGCCAGCAGCCCCCGGCGGGACAGGGTCCACGAGCAGTACTTC

clone_size: .
j_call: TRBJ1-1
d_call: .
v_call: TRBV28
cdr3_aa: CASSLWAGEAFF
cdr3_nt: TGTGCCAGCAGTTTGTGGGCGGGTGAAGCTTTCTTT

clone_size: once
j_call: TRBJ2-1
d_call: .
v_call: TRBV9
cdr3_aa: CASSVQGTSSYNEQFF
cdr3_nt: TGTGCCAGCAGCGTACAAGGGACTTCATCCTACAATGAGCAGTTCTTC

clone_size: .
j_call: TRBJ1-2
d_call: .
v_call: TRBV7-9
cdr3_aa: CASSLAQVTGVYGYTF
cdr3_nt: TGTGCCAGCAGCTTAGCGCAGGTGACAGGCGTATATGGCTACACCTTC

clone_size: .
j_call: TRBJ2-1
d_call: TRBD2
v_call: TRBV3-1/TRBV3-2
cdr3_aa: CASSQRVGREWDEQFF
cdr3_nt: TGTGCCAGCAGCCAACGAGTTGGGCGGGAGTGGGATGAGCAGTTCTTC

clone_size: .
j_call: TRBJ1-5
d_call: .
v_call: TRBV7-9
cdr3_aa: CASSYSGEQGQPQHF
cdr3_nt: TGTGCCAGCAGCTATTCAGGGGAGCAGGGTCAGCCCCAGCATTTT